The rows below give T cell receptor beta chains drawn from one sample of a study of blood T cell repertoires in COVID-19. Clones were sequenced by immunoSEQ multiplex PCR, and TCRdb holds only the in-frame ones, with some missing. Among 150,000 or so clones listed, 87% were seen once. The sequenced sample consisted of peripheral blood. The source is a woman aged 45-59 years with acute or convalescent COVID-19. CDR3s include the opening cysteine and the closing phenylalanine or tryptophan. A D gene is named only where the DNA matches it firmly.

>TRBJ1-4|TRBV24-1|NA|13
CATSDQGGEKLFF
TGTGCCACCAGTGATCAGGGTGGTGAAAAACTGTTTTTT
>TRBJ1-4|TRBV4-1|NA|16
CASSQERWEGNEKLFF
TGCGCCAGCAGCCAAGAGAGGTGGGAGGGGAATGAAAAACTGTTTTTT
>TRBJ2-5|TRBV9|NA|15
CASSVATDWSGTQYF
TGTGCCAGCAGCGTAGCTACAGATTGGTCCGGGACCCAGTACTTC
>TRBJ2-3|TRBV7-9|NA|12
CASSSSGGTQYF
TGTGCCAGCAGCTCATCAGGGGGGACGCAGTATTTT
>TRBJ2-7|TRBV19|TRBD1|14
CASAGTGDYYEQYF
TGTGCCAGTGCCGGGACAGGGGATTACTACGAGCAGTACTTC
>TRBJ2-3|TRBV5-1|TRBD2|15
CASSLPPGGAQGQYF
TGCGCCAGCAGCTTGCCCCCCGGGGGGGCCCAAGGGCAGTATTTT
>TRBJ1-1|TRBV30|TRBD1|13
CAWSPQGATEAFF
TGTGCCTGGAGTCCGCAGGGGGCGACTGAAGCTTTCTTT
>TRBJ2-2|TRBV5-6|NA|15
CASSLAYRNRGELFF
TGTGCCAGCAGCTTGGCCTATCGGAACAGGGGGGAGCTGTTTTTT
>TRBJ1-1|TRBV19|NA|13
CASSNGGYTEAFF
TGTGCCAGTAGTAACGGAGGCTACACTGAAGCTTTCTTT
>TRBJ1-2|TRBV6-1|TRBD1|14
CASSEATGDYGYTF
TGTGCCAGCAGTGAAGCAACAGGGGACTATGGCTACACCTTC
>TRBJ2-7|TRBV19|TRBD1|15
CASSREGTGAYEQYF
TGTGCCAGTAGCCGTGAGGGGACAGGCGCCTACGAGCAGTACTTC
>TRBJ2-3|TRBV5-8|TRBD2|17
CASRPTSGVDYTDTQYF
TGTGCCAGCAGGCCAACTAGCGGGGTCGACTACACAGATACGCAGTATTTT
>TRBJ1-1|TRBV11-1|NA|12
CASSSGGVEAFF
TGTGCCAGCTCCTCTGGAGGGGTTGAAGCTTTCTTT
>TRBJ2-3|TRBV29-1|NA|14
CSITAGGKTDTQYF
TGCAGCATCACTGCAGGAGGGAAGACAGATACGCAGTATTTT
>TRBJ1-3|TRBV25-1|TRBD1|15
CASSDHRGLGDTIYF
TGTGCCAGCAGTGATCACAGGGGGCTGGGGGACACCATATATTTT
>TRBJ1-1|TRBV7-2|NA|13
CASSLTGSSEAFF
TGTGCCAGCAGCTTAACAGGGTCCTCTGAAGCTTTCTTT
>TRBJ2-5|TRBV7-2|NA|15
CASSLGSSSMETQYF
TGTGCCAGCAGCTTAGGGTCTAGCTCTATGGAGACCCAGTACTTC
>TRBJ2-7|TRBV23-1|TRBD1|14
CASNMDRDLSEQYF
TGCGCCAGCAATATGGACAGGGACCTCTCCGAACAGTACTTC